This T cell receptor (beta chain) was profiled in a study of T cells in Graves' hyperthyroidism and ophthalmopathy. General study results and limits: Appearing also in blood were most of the thyroid clonotypes expanded above 0.001. The model forecast ophthalmopathy, anticipating it by a median approximately 7 months before onset.

As to this clonotype: The antigen remains undetermined. A read error may be the cause here, since a much bigger clone is one base away.

Diagnostic decisions used clinical symptoms, serum thyroxine and TRAb, thyroid ultrasound and orbital computed tomography. Amplified TCR beta CDR3 regions derived from RNA transcripts. HTBI primers were employed in a first-round RT-PCR of the TCR CDR3. TCRdb reanalysed the multiplex PCR reads using MiXCR and keeps one entry per CDR3 protein. The repertoire has hundreds of thousands of distinct CDR3 sequences, roughly 14% of them found once; the top ten carry about an eighth. The CDR3 totals 16 residues. V shed 5 bases, J shed 4 bases, and the junction held 11 bases outside the gene matches. CDR1 MDHEN and CDR2 SYDVKM come from the germline V gene.

The origin of this receptor is a woman aged 45 to 65 with Graves' ophthalmopathy. Specimen: blood. V gene TRBV28 combines with J gene TRBJ1-2; 9 nucleotides match TRBD1. The CDR3 coding sequence is TGTGCCAGCAGTCCAATGGGACAGGGCCACACCTATGGCTACACCTTC. Its protein is CASSPMGQGHTYGYTF.